The TCR beta chain described here comes from a study of blood T cells in healthy people across ages. Study outcomes and limitations: Among long-lived donors, naive CD4+ cells were more numerous and diversity higher than in aged donors. There was a strong correlation between TCR beta diversity and naive T cell percentage.

On this clonotype itself: Its specificity is unknown.

PCR was performed a second time for about 6 to 11 cycles using a sample-barcoded 5' primer and a J-beta primer mix. TCRdb analysed the 5' RACE reads with MiXCR anew, one entry per CDR3 protein. The sample records about 540,000 distinct CDR3 sequences, approximately 25% being singletons. Per germline, CDR1 MNHNY and CDR2 SVGAGI (reference sequence). Trimming stripped 0 bases from V and 3 bases from J, with 9 bases between. This CDR3 region has 14 residues. These same records also appear under a second study, on T cells of mothers and their children.

This chain joins TRBV6-6 and TRBJ2-7; D uncertain. The specimen sequenced was blood. This TCR derives from a boy aged 5-17 years in good health. CDR3 nucleotide sequence: TGTGCCAGCAGTTACTCCTCCATCGGCTACGAGCAGTACTTC. This codes for CASSYSSIGYEQYF.